The rows below give T cell receptor beta chains drawn from one sample of a study of Ad26.COV2.S vaccination and SARS-CoV-2 variants. Sequencing was performed with immunoSEQ multiplex PCR; in TCRdb, only in-frame clones are kept and a portion is missing. This sample has about 400,000 clones, with roughly 90% found just once. Sequencing used peripheral blood, obtained in a trial of Ad26.COV2.S vaccine versus placebo. These receptors all come from a person aged 18-60 years who received the Ad26.COV2.S COVID-19 vaccine or a placebo. Each CDR3 is given with its conserved first and last residue. The order of the fields is D gene, V gene, J gene, CDR3 protein. D genes are given only for firm matches.

NA,TRBV15,TRBJ1-1,CATSRTSGGMNTEAFF
NA,TRBV2,TRBJ2-7,CASSPDSDYEQYF
NA,TRBV5-1,TRBJ1-2,CASSLATNYGYTF
NA,TRBV6-5,TRBJ1-1,CASSPTENTEAFF
TRBD2,TRBV6-1,TRBJ2-5,CASSAGLAGGPHQETQYF
TRBD2,TRBV9,TRBJ2-1,CASSVDGRSYNEQFF
NA,TRBV11-3,TRBJ1-6,CASRGGAGSYNSPLHF
NA,TRBV2,TRBJ1-2,CASSRLNKGRDGYTF
NA,TRBV3-1/TRBV3-2,TRBJ2-1,CASSQDGTPVPHNEQFF
NA,TRBV6-5,TRBJ1-2,CASSPGFHGYTF
TRBD2,TRBV10-2,TRBJ2-7,CASGGAGGAYEQYF
TRBD1,TRBV9,TRBJ2-3,CASSVVHRGTDTQYF
NA,TRBV11-3,TRBJ2-5,CASSFEGIQETQYF
TRBD1,TRBV29-1,TRBJ2-7,CSVGTGRREQYF
NA,TRBV29-1,TRBJ1-1,CSVRDGVYPEAFF
NA,TRBV12-3/TRBV12-4,TRBJ2-7,CASSPRDEQYF
NA,TRBV21-1,TRBJ1-6,CASSKDRWDRGFRSPLHF
NA,TRBV28,TRBJ1-6,CASSLSGRPNSPLHF
NA,TRBV7-9,TRBJ2-1,CASSLAAPQDEQFF
NA,TRBV4-3,TRBJ2-7,CASSQDRAYEQYF
NA,TRBV20-1,TRBJ2-5,CSAQRTETQYF
NA,TRBV3-1/TRBV3-2,TRBJ2-3,CASSFQRREKDTQYF
TRBD1,TRBV6-2/TRBV6-3,TRBJ1-4,CASSYIGGTGEKLFF
TRBD1,TRBV6-2/TRBV6-3,TRBJ1-5,CASSHNRTGAKNQPQHF
NA,TRBV28,TRBJ2-1,CASSPPGRNEQFF
TRBD2,TRBV19,TRBJ2-1,CASSTGYSGKYNEQFF
TRBD1,TRBV11-2,TRBJ1-1,CASRSQRGRKTEAFF
TRBD2,TRBV7-6,TRBJ2-1,CASSLELPGLAGEQFF
NA,TRBV28,TRBJ1-2,CASSLGGYGYTF
NA,TRBV3-1/TRBV3-2,TRBJ2-1,CASSHLGEQFF
TRBD1,TRBV28,TRBJ1-5,CAVKQGPNQPQHF
NA,TRBV7-9,TRBJ2-7,CASADGTEAYEQYF
NA,TRBV10-1,TRBJ2-1,CASSEAKGSYNEQFF
TRBD2,TRBV6-6,TRBJ2-3,CASSPGTSGSFGTDTQYF
NA,TRBV5-4,TRBJ2-3,CASSTPGKNTDTQYF
NA,TRBV24-1,TRBJ1-1,CATSASTGEAFF
NA,TRBV19,TRBJ2-7,CASSSGYSEQYF